This T cell receptor (beta chain) was sequenced in a study of shared clonotypes between healthy human individuals. For the study at large: The donor group consisted of a couple of women and a few men, aged 18 to 49. Points from the study as a whole: Only blood was sampled, and tissue TCR repertoires likely differ from blood ones. Lower generation probabilities were found for non-shared clonotypes than for those shared by all four donors.

Concerning this clone itself: What it binds is unknown. Other DNA sequences in the sample encode the same CDR3.

Per the original methods: Without quality scores, immunoSEQ junctional reads could not be filtered like full-length reads. The table came from immunoSEQ multiplex PCR; TCRdb's copy has only in-frame clones and leaves some out. That table is the source of V, J and clone size, and D and trimming were worked out from the DNA. Of fewer than 2.5 million clones in the sample, over 85% were seen once. This CDR3 is built from 14 residues. Germline loops: CDR1 SEHNR, CDR2 FQNEAQ (reference sequence). Trimming cost V 2 bases and J 0 bases, with 7 bases left between them. This receptor was identified in a man aged 18 to 35 in good health. Some clones in this sample may be carry-over from other donors' samples. V usage is TRBV7-9 and J usage is TRBJ1-1; D is uncertain. The specimen was naive CD4+ T cells from PBMCs. Subset of the sample: CD45RA+ positively selected. CDR3 sequence: CASSLQSMNTEAFF. The CDR3 DNA reads as TGTGCCAGCAGCTTACAGTCCATGAACACTGAAGCTTTCTTT. Full variable domain (outside the CDR3, taken from reference TRBV7-9 and TRBJ1-1): DTGVSQNPRHKITKRGQNVTFRCDPISEHNRLYWYRQTLGQGPEFLTYFQNEAQLEKSRLLSDRFSAERPKGSFSTLEIQRTEQGDSAMYLCASSLQSMNTEAFFGQGTRLTVV.